These 28 T cell receptor beta chains share one sample of origin, sequenced in a study of blood T cell repertoires in COVID-19. The assay was immunoSEQ multiplex PCR, and TCRdb's table has in-frame clones only and misses some. The sample shows tens of thousands of clones, around 81% of them seen only once. Sequencing used peripheral blood. The receptors stem from a man older than 75 with acute or convalescent COVID-19.

This rearrangement joins TRBV2 to TRBJ1-2, with TRBD1 matching 8 bases. The V gene's germline CDR1 is SNHLY and CDR2 FYNNEI. The CDR3 sequence is 14 residues long. J was trimmed by 0 bases and V by 8 bases; bases with no gene match: 5. The CDR3 loop reads CASGGTGANYGYTF. The DNA of the CDR3 is TGTGCCAGCGGGGGGACAGGAGCTAACTATGGCTACACCTTC.

J is TRBJ1-2 and V is TRBV14; D is uncertain. Between the trimmed V and J ends, which lost 6 bases and 6 bases, there was a span of 20 bases. Germline V gene lookup returns CDR1 SGHDN and CDR2 FVKESK. This CDR3 spans 15 amino acids. The CDR3 bases are TGTGCCAGCAGTCCAACTATCCTCGCCATAAATGGCTACACCTTC. Its translation: CASSPTILAINGYTF.

J is TRBJ1-4 and V is TRBV5-1; weak D call: TRBD1 (6 bases). This CDR3 is built from 17 residues. Germline loops: CDR1 SGHRS, CDR2 YFSETQ. The V end was cut by 4 bases, the J end by 7 bases, with 23 bases between. The CDR3 DNA follows: TGCGCCAGCAGCCCCTCCCAGGGGACGGGCCTCGTTGAAAAACTGTTTTTT. Residues: CASSPSQGTGLVEKLFF.

The chain uses TRBV28 and TRBJ1-2, with a weak D call TRBD1 (6 bases). The V end lost 3 bases, the J end lost 4 bases, and 9 bases lay between the germline ends. Germline-derived CDR1 and CDR2 are MDHEN and SYDVKM. The length of the CDR3 is 13 residues. Here the CDR3 reads CASSFRGLYGYTF. CDR3 nucleotides: TGTGCCAGCAGTTTCAGGGGTCTCTATGGCTACACCTTC.

The CDR3 sequence: CASSPPVGLAGVDEQFF. DNA for the CDR3: TGTGCCAGCTCACCACCGGTGGGGCTAGCGGGAGTCGATGAGCAGTTCTTC. V is TRBV18 and J is TRBJ2-1; 10 bases map to TRBD2. Germline CDR1 is KGHSH and CDR2 is LQKENI. V lost 0 bases and J lost 8; bases outside the gene matches: 10. CDR3 length equals 17 residues.

The V and J genes are TRBV30 and TRBJ2-2; 9 nucleotides match TRBD1. With V trimmed by 1 base and J by 0 bases, 6 bases remained unmatched. Germline V gives CDR1 GTSNPN, CDR2 SVGIG (reference sequence). The CDR3 is 17 residues long. DNA of the CDR3: TGTGCCTGGAGTGGGACAGGGGTTGTCCCGAACACCGGGGAGCTGTTTTTT. Its translation is CAWSGTGVVPNTGELFF.

The V call is TRBV19, the J call TRBJ1-2, with D maybe TRBD1 (5 bases). This CDR3 has 13 amino acids. Trimming removed 2 bases from V and 6 bases from J, with 10 bases in between. Germline assignment: CDR1 LNHDA and CDR2 SQIVND (reference sequence). The CDR3 here is CASSISGFNGYTF. CDR3 DNA sequence: TGTGCCAGTAGTATATCAGGGTTCAATGGCTACACCTTC.

V usage is TRBV5-4 and J usage is TRBJ1-1; maybe TRBD1 (5 bases). The CDR3 is 15 amino acids. Germline V gives CDR1 SGHNT, CDR2 YYREEE (reference sequence). V lost 2 bases and J lost 5, with 16 bases in between. The CDR3 region has the DNA TGTGCCAGCAGCTTTCTGGACAAACTAAGGACTGAAGCTTTCTTT. This sequence encodes CASSFLDKLRTEAFF. Variable domain in full (rest from reference TRBV5-4 and TRBJ1-1): ETGVTQSPTHLIKTRGQQVTLRCSSQSGHNTVSWYQQALGQGPQFIFQYYREEENGRGNFPPRFSGLQFPNYSSELNVNALELDDSALYLCASSFLDKLRTEAFFGQGTRLTVV.

This clone came up a few times. V and J are TRBV3-1 (or the pseudogene TRBV3-2) and TRBJ1-3; TRBD1 matches 8 bases. Germline assignment: CDR1 LGHDT and CDR2 YNNKEL (reference sequence). J gave up 3 bases and V 3 bases, and 4 bases lay outside the gene matches. The CDR3 contains 15 residues. The CDR3 region is CASSQSRGRGNTIYF. CDR3 in DNA: TGTGCCAGCAGCCAGAGCAGGGGGCGTGGAAACACCATATATTTT.

This clone was counted between two and nine times. The chain links TRBV7-9 to TRBJ2-2; TRBD2 matches 13 bases. CDR1 is SEHNR, CDR2 FQNEAQ, per germline (reference sequence). Trimming at V came to 5 bases and at J to 6 bases, leaving 3 bases not matched to a gene. CDR3 length equals 15 residues. The CDR3 here is CASSGLAGVAGELFF. CDR3 DNA sequence: TGTGCCAGCAGCGGACTAGCGGGAGTGGCCGGGGAGCTGTTTTTT.

The chain is built from TRBV4-1 and TRBJ2-3; 15 bases line up with TRBD2. The CDR3 has 15 amino acids. Per the germline V gene, CDR1 is MGHRA and CDR2 is YSYEKL. The V and J ends lost 1 base and 10 bases, in that order; junction bases with no gene match: 3. This CDR3 is CASSQGTSGRASQYF. DNA for the CDR3: TGCGCCAGCAGCCAAGGGACTAGCGGGAGGGCCTCGCAGTATTTT.

The CDR3 reads CASSRDFRDEQYF. Written as DNA, the CDR3 is TGTGCCAGCAGCCGGGACTTCAGGGACGAGCAGTACTTC. The V call is TRBV2, the J call TRBJ2-7; D perhaps matches TRBD2 (6 bases). CDR1 is SNHLY, CDR2 FYNNEI, per germline. The germline V and J ends were trimmed by 6 bases and 5 bases, with 14 bases remaining between them. CDR3 length equals 13 residues.

The chain has TRBV29-1 and TRBJ1-1; a possible D gene is TRBD1 (5 bases). Trimming stripped 4 bases from V and 2 bases from J, with 8 bases between. Germline CDR1 SQVTM, CDR2 ANQGSEA. The CDR3 is 12 residues long. CDR3 residues: CSVGTTNTEAFF. In DNA, the CDR3 is TGCAGCGTTGGGACAACCAACACTGAAGCTTTCTTT. Filled out from reference TRBV29-1 and TRBJ1-1, the complete variable domain reads SAVISQKPSRDICQRGTSLTIQCQVDSQVTMMFWYRQQPGQSLTLIATANQGSEATYESGFVIDKFPISRPNLTFSTLTVSNMSPEDSSIYLCSVGTTNTEAFFGQGTRLTVV.

V gene TRBV3-1 (or the pseudogene TRBV3-2) combines with J gene TRBJ1-1; 9 positions match TRBD1. The CDR3 totals 16 residues. Germline CDR1 LGHDT, CDR2 YNNKEL (reference sequence). V lost 5 bases, J lost 4 bases, and 11 bases stayed unmatched. The CDR3 spells CASSTRPGTGTTEAFF. DNA of the CDR3: TGTGCCAGCAGCACTCGTCCCGGGACAGGGACCACTGAAGCTTTCTTT.

Comments on this clone: It is unclear where the CDR3 begins or ends on the DNA, so no DNA is shown, and the CDR3 is as TCRdb lists it. CDR3 region: CASSFGSGGANVLTF. The genes are TRBV5-1 and TRBJ2-6; the D call in the table, TRBD2, was not verified against the DNA. The CDR3 extends over 15 residues, inclusive of both ends. From germline, CDR1 is SGHRS and CDR2 YFSETQ.

The rearrangement uses TRBV5-1 and TRBJ1-1; 11 nucleotides line up with TRBD1. Germline trimming cut 4 bases from V and 3 bases from J; bases unmatched to any gene: 5. The germline V gene has CDR1 SGHRS and CDR2 YFSETQ. CDR3 size: 15 residues. Written as DNA, the CDR3 is TGCGCCAGCAGCGGGACAGGGGGGACAGACACTGAAGCTTTCTTT. Encoded protein: CASSGTGGTDTEAFF.

V and J are TRBV4-2 and TRBJ1-2, with D maybe TRBD1 (5 bases). Trimming left V 3 bases short and J 8 bases short, with 19 bases between. CDR1 LGHNA and CDR2 YNFKEQ come from the germline V gene. This CDR3 region has 15 residues. The DNA of the CDR3 is TGTGCCAGCAGCCATACCGGGACTCTCCCGGGAGGCTACACCTTC. It specifies CASSHTGTLPGGYTF.

The chain employs TRBV11-3 and TRBJ2-1; 9 nucleotides match TRBD2. CDR3 length equals 15 residues. The V gene end was trimmed by 4 bases and the J gene end by 6 bases; junction bases not matched to a gene: 7. Germline V gives CDR1 SGHNT, CDR2 YENEEA. The CDR3 region is CASSSTSGQINEQFF. CDR3 coding DNA: TGTGCCAGCAGCTCCACTAGCGGGCAAATCAATGAGCAGTTCTTC.

V is TRBV3-1 (or the pseudogene TRBV3-2) and J is TRBJ2-7; D is unclear. The CDR3 is 16 residues long. Trimming shortened V by 0 bases and J by 4 bases, and 16 bases separated the two germline ends. Germline-derived CDR1 and CDR2 are LGHDT and YNNKEL (reference sequence). Here the CDR3 reads CASSQDVGRAGYEQYF. The CDR3 coding sequence is TGTGCCAGCAGCCAAGATGTCGGCAGAGCCGGGTACGAGCAGTACTTC.

This sequence joins TRBV7-3 and TRBJ2-5; unclear D gene. Germline assignment: CDR1 SGHTA and CDR2 FQGTGA. The germline V and J ends were trimmed by 4 bases and 0 bases, with 6 bases remaining between them. The CDR3 has 13 residues. CDR3 loop: CASSSSYQETQYF. The CDR3, as DNA: TGTGCCAGCAGCTCCTCCTACCAAGAGACCCAGTACTTC.

The chain couples TRBV4-2 to TRBJ2-5, with TRBD2 matching over 7 bases. CDR1 LGHNA and CDR2 YNFKEQ come from the germline V gene. The CDR3 runs to 14 residues. V lost 0 bases, J lost 4 bases, and 2 bases stayed unmatched. CDR3 residues: CASSQETSRETQYF. DNA of the CDR3: TGTGCCAGCAGCCAAGAGACTAGCAGAGAGACCCAGTACTTC.

This clone was observed a single time. The chain carries TRBV12-3 or TRBV12-4 and TRBJ1-1, with a weak D call TRBD1 (5 bases). Trimming removed 8 bases from V and 0 bases from J, with 10 bases in between. The CDR3 is made up of 13 amino acids. The CDR3 DNA is TGTGCCAGCTCTCGGGGGATGAACACTGAAGCTTTCTTT. It specifies CASSRGMNTEAFF.

The CDR3: CASRMGQLNTEAFF. The CDR3 nucleotides are TGTGCCAGCAGAATGGGACAGTTGAACACTGAAGCTTTCTTT. The chain joins TRBV28 to TRBJ1-1; 7 bases map to TRBD1. Looked up from germline, CDR1 is MDHEN and CDR2 is SYDVKM. The J segment lost 0 bases and the V segment lost 6 bases, leaving 4 bases of the junction unmatched. CDR3 length equals 14 residues. Looking up the rest from reference TRBV28 and TRBJ1-1 gives the full variable domain: DVKVTQSSRYLVKRTGEKVFLECVQDMDHENMFWYRQDPGLGLRLIYFSYDVKMKEKGDIPEGYSVSREKKERFSLILESASTNQTSMYLCASRMGQLNTEAFFGQGTRLTVV.

This chain uses TRBV5-1 with TRBJ1-3, with D tentatively TRBD1 (6 bases). The V and J ends lost 0 bases and 2 bases respectively, with 6 bases between them. This CDR3 has 14 residues. Germline loops: CDR1 SGHRS, CDR2 YFSETQ. The CDR3 spells CASSLGTAGNTIYF. The CDR3 region has the DNA TGCGCCAGCAGCTTGGGGACAGCTGGAAACACCATATATTTT.

The rearrangement joins TRBV6-5 to TRBJ1-3; D may be TRBD1 (6 bases). In germline, CDR1 is MNHEY, CDR2 SVGAGI. With 2 bases removed from V and 4 bases from J, the gap between germline ends came to 12 bases. The length of the CDR3 is 15 residues. DNA for the CDR3: TGTGCCAGCAGTTACCAAACAGGGCTCGGAAACACCATATATTTT. Translating it yields CASSYQTGLGNTIYF.

The chain uses TRBV19 and TRBJ1-2; TRBD1 agrees at 9 bases. V trimming: 5 bases; J trimming: 7 bases; junction bases outside the gene matches: 8. This CDR3 contains 14 residues. Germline V gene data show CDR1 as LNHDA and CDR2 as SQIVND (reference sequence). This chain's CDR3 is CASSGWDRVGGYTF. In DNA, the CDR3 is TGTGCCAGTAGTGGCTGGGACAGGGTAGGTGGCTACACCTTC.

V is TRBV5-1 and J is TRBJ2-5; maybe TRBD1 (7 bases). This CDR3 has 19 amino acids. Per germline, CDR1 SGHRS and CDR2 YFSETQ. The V gene lost 4 bases and the J gene lost 0 bases, with 25 bases spanning the gap. The CDR3 sequence is CASSPWRGRMIQYQETQYF. Written as DNA, the CDR3 is TGCGCCAGCAGCCCTTGGAGGGGGCGGATGATTCAGTACCAAGAGACCCAGTACTTC.

The chain carries TRBV20-1 and TRBJ2-1, with D perhaps matching TRBD2 (5 bases). Trimming removed 3 bases from V and 2 bases from J, with 17 bases in between. The CDR3 extends over 16 amino acids. Germline V CDR1 and CDR2: DFQATT, SNEGSKA (reference sequence). CDR3 sequence reads: CSASLAPRVAYNEQFF. The CDR3 nucleotides are TGCAGTGCTAGTCTAGCCCCACGGGTAGCCTACAATGAGCAGTTCTTC.